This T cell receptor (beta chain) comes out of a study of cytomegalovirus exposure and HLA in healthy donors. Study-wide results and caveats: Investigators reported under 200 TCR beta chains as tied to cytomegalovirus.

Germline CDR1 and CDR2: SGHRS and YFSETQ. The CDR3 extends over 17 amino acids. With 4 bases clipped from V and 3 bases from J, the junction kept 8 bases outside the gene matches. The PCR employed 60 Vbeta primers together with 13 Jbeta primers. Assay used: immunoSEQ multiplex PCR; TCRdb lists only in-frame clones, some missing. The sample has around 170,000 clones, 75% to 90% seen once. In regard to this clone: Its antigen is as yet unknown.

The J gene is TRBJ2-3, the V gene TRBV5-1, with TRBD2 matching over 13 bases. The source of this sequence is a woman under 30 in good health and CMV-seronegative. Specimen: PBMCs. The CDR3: CASSTGTSGAPTDTQYF. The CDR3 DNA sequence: TGCGCCAGCAGCACTGGGACTAGCGGGGCGCCTACAGATACGCAGTATTTT.